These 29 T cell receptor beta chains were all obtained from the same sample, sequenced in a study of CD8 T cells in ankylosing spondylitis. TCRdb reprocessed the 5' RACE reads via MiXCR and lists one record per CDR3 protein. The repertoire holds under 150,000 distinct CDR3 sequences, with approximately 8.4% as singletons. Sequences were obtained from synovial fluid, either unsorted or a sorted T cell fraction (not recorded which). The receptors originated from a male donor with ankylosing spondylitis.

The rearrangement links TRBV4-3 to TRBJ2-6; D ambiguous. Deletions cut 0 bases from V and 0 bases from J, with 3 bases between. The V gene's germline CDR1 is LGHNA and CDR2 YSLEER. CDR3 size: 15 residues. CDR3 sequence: CASSQERSGANVLTF. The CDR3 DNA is TGCGCCAGCAGCCAAGAGCGCTCTGGGGCCAACGTCCTGACTTTC.

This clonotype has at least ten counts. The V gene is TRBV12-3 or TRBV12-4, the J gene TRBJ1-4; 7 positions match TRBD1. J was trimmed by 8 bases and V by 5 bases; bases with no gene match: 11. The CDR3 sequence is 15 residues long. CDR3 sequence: CASSTRTGGREKLFF. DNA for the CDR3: TGTGCCAGCAGTACTAGGACAGGTGGGAGGGAAAAACTGTTTTTT.

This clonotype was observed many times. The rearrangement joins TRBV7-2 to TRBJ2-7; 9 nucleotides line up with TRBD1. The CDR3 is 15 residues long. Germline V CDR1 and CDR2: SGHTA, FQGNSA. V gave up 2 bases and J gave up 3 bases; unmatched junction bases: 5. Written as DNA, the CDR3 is TGTGCCAGCAGCTTAAGTACAGGGGGCTTCTACGAGCAGTACTTC. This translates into CASSLSTGGFYEQYF.

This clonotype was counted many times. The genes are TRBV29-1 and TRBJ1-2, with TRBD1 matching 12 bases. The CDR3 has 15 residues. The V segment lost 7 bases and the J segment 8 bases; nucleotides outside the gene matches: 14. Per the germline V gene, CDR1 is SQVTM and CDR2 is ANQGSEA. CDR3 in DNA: TGCAGCGCGACCGGGACAGGGGGCGCCCGGGAGGGCTACACCTTC. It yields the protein CSATGTGGAREGYTF.

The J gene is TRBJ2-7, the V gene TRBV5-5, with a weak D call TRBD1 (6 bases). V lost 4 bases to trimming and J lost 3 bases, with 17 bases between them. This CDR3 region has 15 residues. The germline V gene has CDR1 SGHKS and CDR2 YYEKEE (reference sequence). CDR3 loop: CASSLPGANFYEQYF. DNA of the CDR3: TGTGCCAGCAGCCTCCCAGGGGCGAATTTCTACGAGCAGTACTTC.

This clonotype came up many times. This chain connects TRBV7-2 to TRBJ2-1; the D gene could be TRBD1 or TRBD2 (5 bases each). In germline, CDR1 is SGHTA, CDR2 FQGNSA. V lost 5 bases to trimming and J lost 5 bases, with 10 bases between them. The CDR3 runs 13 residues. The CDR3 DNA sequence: TGTGCCAGCAGCCGGAGAGGGGACAATGAGCAGTTCTTC. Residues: CASSRRGDNEQFF.

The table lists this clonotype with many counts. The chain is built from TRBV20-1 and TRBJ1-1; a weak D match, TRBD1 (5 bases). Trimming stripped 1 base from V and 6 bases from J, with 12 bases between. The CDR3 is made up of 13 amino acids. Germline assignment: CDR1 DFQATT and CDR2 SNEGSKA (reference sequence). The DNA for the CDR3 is TGCAGTGCTAGAGGCGAGACAGTTCCTGAAGCTTTCTTT. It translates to CSARGETVPEAFF.

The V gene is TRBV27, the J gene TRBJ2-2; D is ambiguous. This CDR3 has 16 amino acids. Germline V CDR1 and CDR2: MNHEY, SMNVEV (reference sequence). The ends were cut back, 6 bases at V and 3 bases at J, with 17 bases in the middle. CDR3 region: CASRQRVLEDTGELFF. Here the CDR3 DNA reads TGTGCCAGCAGACAAAGGGTCCTAGAAGACACCGGGGAGCTGTTTTTT.

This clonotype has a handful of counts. The CDR3 loop is CSASNPGQAKNIQYF. The CDR3 bases are TGCAGTGCTAGTAACCCAGGCCAAGCCAAAAACATTCAGTACTTC. The chain links TRBV20-1 to TRBJ2-4; D uncertain. Germline-derived CDR1 and CDR2 are DFQATT and SNEGSKA (reference sequence). The CDR3 loop spans 15 amino acids. V dropped 3 bases and J dropped 0 bases, with 12 bases sitting between them.

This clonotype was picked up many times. The CDR3 is CASSQEGASYEQYF. As DNA, the CDR3 is TGTGCCAGCAGCCAAGAAGGGGCCTCCTACGAGCAGTACTTC. This chain uses TRBV3-1 with TRBJ2-7; D is possibly TRBD1 (5 bases). V was trimmed by 0 bases and J by 0 bases, leaving 6 bases between them. Per germline, CDR1 LGHDT and CDR2 YNNKEL (reference sequence). The CDR3 is 14 residues long.

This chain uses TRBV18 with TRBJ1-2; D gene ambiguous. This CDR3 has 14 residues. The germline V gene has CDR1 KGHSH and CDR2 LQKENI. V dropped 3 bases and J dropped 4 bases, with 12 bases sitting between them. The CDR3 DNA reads TGTGCCAGCTCACCGGCGGACGGAAGCTATGGCTACACCTTC. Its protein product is CASSPADGSYGYTF.

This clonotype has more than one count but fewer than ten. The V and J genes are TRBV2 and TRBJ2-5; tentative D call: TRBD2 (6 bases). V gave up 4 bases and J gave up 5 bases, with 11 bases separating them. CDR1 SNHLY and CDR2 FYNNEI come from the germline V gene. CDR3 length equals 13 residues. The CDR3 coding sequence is TGTGCCAGCAGTGCGCCACGGGGGGAGACCCAGTACTTC. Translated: CASSAPRGETQYF.

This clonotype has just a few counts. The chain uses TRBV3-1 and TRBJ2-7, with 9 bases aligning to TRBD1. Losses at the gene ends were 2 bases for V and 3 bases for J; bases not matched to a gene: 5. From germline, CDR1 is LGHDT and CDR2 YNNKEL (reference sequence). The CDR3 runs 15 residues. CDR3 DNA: TGTGCCAGCAGCCAATTTCGGGACAGGGTCTACGAGCAGTACTTC. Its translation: CASSQFRDRVYEQYF.

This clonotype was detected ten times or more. CDR3 sequence reads: CASSSGFVQSSYNSPLHF. CDR3 bases: TGCGCCAGCAGCTCCGGTTTTGTGCAGAGCTCCTATAATTCACCCCTCCACTTT. V usage is TRBV4-3 and J usage is TRBJ1-6; D is unclear. Deletions cut 5 bases from V and 0 bases from J, with 17 bases between. The CDR3 covers 18 residues. Germline values: CDR1 LGHNA, CDR2 YSLEER.

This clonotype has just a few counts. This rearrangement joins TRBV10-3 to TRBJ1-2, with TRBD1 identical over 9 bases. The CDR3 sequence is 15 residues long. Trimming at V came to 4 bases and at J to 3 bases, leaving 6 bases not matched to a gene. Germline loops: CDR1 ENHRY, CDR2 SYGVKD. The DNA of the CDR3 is TGTGCCATCAGTGGCGGGACAGGGAGAGACTATGGCTACACCTTC. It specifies CAISGGTGRDYGYTF.

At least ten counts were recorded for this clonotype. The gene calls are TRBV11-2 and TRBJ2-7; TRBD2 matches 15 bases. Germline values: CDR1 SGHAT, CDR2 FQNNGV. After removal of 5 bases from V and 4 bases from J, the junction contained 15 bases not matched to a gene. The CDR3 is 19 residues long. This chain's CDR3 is CASSPRYPGTSGGIYEQYF. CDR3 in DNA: TGTGCCAGCAGCCCGCGATACCCCGGGACTAGCGGGGGGATATACGAGCAGTACTTC. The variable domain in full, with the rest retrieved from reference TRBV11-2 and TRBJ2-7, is EAGVAQSPRYKIIEKRQSVAFWCNPISGHATLYWYQQILGQGPKLLIQFQNNGVVDDSQLPKDRFSAERLKGVDSTLKIQPAKLEDSAVYLCASSPRYPGTSGGIYEQYFGPGTRLTVT.

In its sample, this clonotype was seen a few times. The DNA for the CDR3 is TGTGCCAGCAGCTTAGTTCTAGCGGACTACAATGAGCAGTTCTTC. Its translation is CASSLVLADYNEQFF. V is TRBV11-2 and J is TRBJ2-1, with 7 bases aligning to TRBD2. Germline-derived CDR1 and CDR2 are SGHAT and FQNNGV. With 1 base clipped from V and 3 bases from J, the junction kept 3 bases outside the gene matches. The CDR3 is made up of 15 amino acids.

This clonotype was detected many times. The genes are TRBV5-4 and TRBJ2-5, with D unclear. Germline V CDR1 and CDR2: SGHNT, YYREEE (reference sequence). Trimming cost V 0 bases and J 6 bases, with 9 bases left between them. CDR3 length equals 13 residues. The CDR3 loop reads CASSLEPRKTQYF. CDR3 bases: TGTGCCAGCAGCTTGGAGCCGCGGAAGACCCAGTACTTC.

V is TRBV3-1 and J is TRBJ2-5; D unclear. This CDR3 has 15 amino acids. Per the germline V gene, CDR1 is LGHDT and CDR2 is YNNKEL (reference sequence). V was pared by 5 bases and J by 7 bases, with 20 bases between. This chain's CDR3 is CASSERRSKLGTQYF. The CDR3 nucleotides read TGTGCCAGCAGCGAACGGCGCTCGAAGTTGGGGACCCAGTACTTC.

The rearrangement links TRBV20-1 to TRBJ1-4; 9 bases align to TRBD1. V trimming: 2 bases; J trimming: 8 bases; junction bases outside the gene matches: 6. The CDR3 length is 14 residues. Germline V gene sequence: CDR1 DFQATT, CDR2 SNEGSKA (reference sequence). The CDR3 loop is CSARKGQGGEKLFF. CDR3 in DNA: TGCAGTGCTAGAAAGGGACAGGGTGGAGAAAAACTGTTTTTT.

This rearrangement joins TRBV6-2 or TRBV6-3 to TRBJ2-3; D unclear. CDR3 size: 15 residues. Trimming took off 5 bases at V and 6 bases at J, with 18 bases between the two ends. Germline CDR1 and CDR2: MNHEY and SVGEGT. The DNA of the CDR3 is TGTGCCAGCAGTCCTCATAGCCTACGTGCGGATACGCAGTATTTT. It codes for CASSPHSLRADTQYF.

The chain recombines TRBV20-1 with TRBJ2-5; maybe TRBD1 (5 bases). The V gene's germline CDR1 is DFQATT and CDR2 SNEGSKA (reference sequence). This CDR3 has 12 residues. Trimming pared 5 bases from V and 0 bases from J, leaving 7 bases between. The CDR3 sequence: CSAQTDQETQYF. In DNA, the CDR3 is TGCAGTGCTCAGACAGACCAAGAGACCCAGTACTTC.

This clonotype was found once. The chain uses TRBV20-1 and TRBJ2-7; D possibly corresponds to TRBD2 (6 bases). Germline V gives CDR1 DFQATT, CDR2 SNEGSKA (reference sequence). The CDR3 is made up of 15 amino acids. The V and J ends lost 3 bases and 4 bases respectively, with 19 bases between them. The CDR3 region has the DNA TGCAGTGCTAGCGAACCCTTCATGGGGGGATACGAGCAGTACTTC. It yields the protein CSASEPFMGGYEQYF.

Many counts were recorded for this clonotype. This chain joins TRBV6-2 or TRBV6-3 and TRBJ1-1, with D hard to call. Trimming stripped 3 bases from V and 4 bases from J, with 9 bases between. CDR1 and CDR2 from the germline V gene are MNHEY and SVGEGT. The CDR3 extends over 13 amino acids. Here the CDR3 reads CASSYIYTTEAFF. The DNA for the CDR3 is TGTGCCAGCAGTTATATTTACACCACTGAAGCTTTCTTT.

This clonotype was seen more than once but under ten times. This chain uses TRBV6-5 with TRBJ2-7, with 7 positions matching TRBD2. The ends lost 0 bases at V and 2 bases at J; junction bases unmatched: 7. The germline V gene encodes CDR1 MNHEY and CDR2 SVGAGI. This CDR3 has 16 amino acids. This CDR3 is CASSYSGGGRAYEQYF. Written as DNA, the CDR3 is TGTGCCAGCAGTTACTCTGGGGGGGGGAGGGCCTACGAGCAGTACTTC.

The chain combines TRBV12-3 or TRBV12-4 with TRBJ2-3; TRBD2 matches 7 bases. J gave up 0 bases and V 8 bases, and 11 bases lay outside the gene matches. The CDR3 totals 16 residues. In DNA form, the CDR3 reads TGTGCCAGCGAAAACAGCATGGGGGGGAGCACAGATACGCAGTATTTT. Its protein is CASENSMGGSTDTQYF.

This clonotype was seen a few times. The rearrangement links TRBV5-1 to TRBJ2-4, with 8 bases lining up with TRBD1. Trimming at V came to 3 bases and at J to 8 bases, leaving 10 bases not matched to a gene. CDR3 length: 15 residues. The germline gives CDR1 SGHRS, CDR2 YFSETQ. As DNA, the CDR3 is TGCGCCAGCAGCTCGGGCGTAACAGGGGGAGACATTCAGTACTTC. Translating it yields CASSSGVTGGDIQYF.

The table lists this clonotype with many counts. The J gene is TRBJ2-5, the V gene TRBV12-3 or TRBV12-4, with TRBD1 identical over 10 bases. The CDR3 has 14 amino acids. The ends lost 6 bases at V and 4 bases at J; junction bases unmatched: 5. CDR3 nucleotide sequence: TGTGCCAGCAGAACCGGGACAGGGGCAGAGACCCAGTACTTC. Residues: CASRTGTGAETQYF.

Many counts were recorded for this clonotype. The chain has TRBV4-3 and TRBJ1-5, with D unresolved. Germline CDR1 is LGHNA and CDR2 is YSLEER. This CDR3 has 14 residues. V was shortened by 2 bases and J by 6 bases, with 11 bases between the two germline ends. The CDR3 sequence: CASSQLEVAQPQHF. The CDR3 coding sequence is TGCGCCAGCAGCCAATTGGAGGTGGCTCAGCCCCAGCATTTT.